Sequencing of this TCR beta chain was carried out in a study of T cell repertoires in cytomegalovirus infection. Study-wide background: CMV infection together with matching HLA type was indicated by public TCR beta signatures.

This CDR3 has 14 amino acids. Trimming shortened V by 1 base and J by 4 bases, and 8 bases separated the two germline ends. CDR1 and CDR2 from the germline V gene are SEHNR and FQNEAQ (reference sequence). This clonotype has ten or more counts. What it binds is not known. MiXCR, applied by TCRdb to the reads, yields one record per CDR3 protein. This sample has under 450,000 distinct CDR3 sequences, with around a third found just once. The source was cultured PBMCs, collected from culture after CMV antigen stimulation. The V call is TRBV7-9, the J call TRBJ1-5, with D maybe TRBD1 (5 bases). This sequence originates from a human donor in good health (CMV status not recorded). Some clones in this sample may be carry-over from other donors' samples. CDR3 DNA sequence: TGTGCCAGCAGCTTAGGACAGACTAATCAGCCCCAGCATTTT. Translated: CASSLGQTNQPQHF.